This TCR beta chain was sequenced during a study of OX40 agonist ivuxolimab in advanced cancers. Overall study results and limits: At 0.1-3.0 mg/kg, partial responders had clonal expansion among the lowest observed.

A word on this clone: Its specificity is unknown.

The germline gives CDR1 SGDLS, CDR2 YYNGEE. The CDR3 length is 14 residues. V lost 2 bases and J 4 bases, leaving 12 bases between the germline ends. Assay used: immunoSEQ multiplex PCR; TCRdb lists only in-frame clones, some missing. This sample has 65,000 to 90,000 clones, with roughly 92% found just once. Material: CD4+ or CD8+ T cells sorted from blood, obtained in a trial of the OX40 agonist ivuxolimab. The rearrangement uses TRBV9 and TRBJ1-1; D is perhaps TRBD1 (5 bases). The TCR originated in an adult with an advanced solid tumor such as melanoma, head and neck, liver or kidney cancer. For the CDR3, the DNA is TGTGCCAGCAGCGTGCAGGGTGTAGGCACTGAAGCTTTCTTT. Amino acid sequence: CASSVQGVGTEAFF.